The 15 T cell receptor beta chains presented below share a single source sample, sequenced in a study of neoadjuvant anti-PD-1 for oral cavity cancer (dated by TCRdb to the early 2020s). Library prep was done by the immunoSEQ multiplex PCR assay. In its TCRdb copy, this immuneACCESS table keeps in-frame sequences only and misses some clones. Where compared with another copy, unresolved V genes explain less than half of these, and the others have no known cause. Counted in this sample were about 32,000 clones; roughly 85% of them appeared once. The top ten hold nearly 3.5% of the sample. The meaning of the sample's time point label: after neoadjuvant nivolumab, at surgical resection. The sample consisted of PBMCs, taken after nivolumab (anti-PD-1) treatment. The receptors originated from a person between 35 and 79 years old with oral cavity squamous cell carcinoma.

The chain has TRBV5-1 and TRBJ2-2, with 9 bases that match TRBD1. After removal of 1 base from V and 1 base from J, the junction contained 14 bases not matched to a gene. The length of the CDR3 is 20 residues. The V gene's germline CDR1 is SGHRS and CDR2 YFSETQ. The CDR3 nucleotides read TGCGCCAGCAGCTTGCCCGGGACAGGGTGGGATCGAAGGAACACCGGGGAGCTGTTTTTT. Protein: CASSLPGTGWDRRNTGELFF.

The CDR3 reads CASGMGQWGDTQYF. The CDR3 region has the DNA TGTGCCAGTGGAATGGGACAGTGGGGGGATACGCAGTATTTT. V is TRBV19 and J is TRBJ2-3, with 7 bases matching TRBD1. V trimming: 8 bases; J trimming: 6 bases; junction bases outside the gene matches: 11. This CDR3 comprises 14 residues. CDR1 is LNHDA and CDR2 is SQIVND in the germline V gene (reference sequence). The whole variable domain, remainder taken from reference TRBV19 and TRBJ2-3, is DGGITQSPKYLFRKEGQNVTLSCEQNLNHDAMYWYRQDPGQGLRLIYYSQIVNDFQKGDIAEGYSVSREKKESFPLTVTSAQKNPTAFYLCASGMGQWGDTQYFGPGTRLTVL.

CDR3 DNA sequence: TGTGCCAGCAGCTTAGACAGGGGACCCTACGGCTATGGCTACACCTTC. This encodes CASSLDRGPYGYGYTF. The rearrangement uses TRBV11-1 and TRBJ1-2; TRBD1 matches 7 bases. This CDR3 is built from 16 residues. J was trimmed by 4 bases and V by 1 base; bases with no gene match: 9. The germline CDR1 and CDR2 sequences are SGHAT and FQDESV (reference sequence). Using reference TRBV11-1 and TRBJ1-2 for the parts outside the CDR3, the full variable domain is EAEVAQSPRYKITEKSQAVAFWCDPISGHATLYWYRQILGQGPELLVQFQDESVVDDSQLPKDRFSAERLKGVDSTLKIQPAELGDSAMYLCASSLDRGPYGYGYTFGSGTRLTVV.

The chain employs TRBV5-6 and TRBJ2-5; D call uncertain. This CDR3 has 14 amino acids. Germline V gene sequence: CDR1 SGHDT, CDR2 YYEEEE. V was shortened by 4 bases and J by 2 bases, with 12 bases between the two germline ends. The CDR3 here is CASSPFSLQETQYF. DNA for the CDR3: TGTGCCAGCAGCCCCTTCAGTCTTCAAGAGACCCAGTACTTC.

This chain joins TRBV6-5 and TRBJ2-7, with D possibly TRBD2 on 6 matching bases. The CDR3 has 14 residues. Germline CDR1 and CDR2: MNHEY and SVGAGI. V lost 5 bases to trimming and J lost 2 bases, with 13 bases between them. DNA for the CDR3: TGTGCCAGCAGTGCCTCACTAGCACCCTACGAGCAGTACTTC. Protein sequence: CASSASLAPYEQYF.

The rearrangement joins TRBV2 to TRBJ2-7; 9 nucleotides agree with TRBD1. This CDR3 comprises 17 residues. With 5 bases clipped from V and 5 bases from J, the junction kept 16 bases outside the gene matches. CDR1 and CDR2 from the germline V gene are SNHLY and FYNNEI. For the CDR3, the DNA is TGTGCCAGCAGTCAATTCCCCCCGGGACAGGGTGACGACGAGCAGTACTTC. This gives the protein CASSQFPPGQGDDEQYF.

In this sample, this clone turned up a few times. The chain recombines TRBV9 with TRBJ1-1; 8 positions agree with TRBD1. Germline assignment: CDR1 SGDLS and CDR2 YYNGEE. The V and J ends lost 2 bases and 2 bases, in that order; junction bases with no gene match: 2. The CDR3 has 14 amino acids. CDR3 bases: TGTGCCAGCAGCGTCGGACAGGGAAACACTGAAGCTTTCTTT. It specifies CASSVGQGNTEAFF.

The chain is built from TRBV29-1 and TRBJ1-2; TRBD1 might be the D (6 bases). Germline V lookup: CDR1 SQVTM, CDR2 ANQGSEA. Trimming cost V 5 bases and J 2 bases, with 12 bases left between them. The CDR3 contains 13 residues. In DNA, the CDR3 is TGCAGCGTTCTTAGGACAGAGAACTATGGCTACACCTTC. It specifies CSVLRTENYGYTF.

This clone was recorded once. This chain joins TRBV5-6 and TRBJ2-3; unclear D gene. Germline V gives CDR1 SGHDT, CDR2 YYEEEE. The length of the CDR3 is 16 residues. V lost 1 base, J lost 0 bases, and 12 bases lay in between. This CDR3 reads CASSLLADSSTDTQYF. The DNA for the CDR3 is TGTGCCAGCAGCTTGTTGGCAGACTCTAGCACAGATACGCAGTATTTT. Full variable domain (rest looked up from reference TRBV5-6 and TRBJ2-3): DAGVTQSPTHLIKTRGQQVTLRCSPKSGHDTVSWYQQALGQGPQFIFQYYEEEERQRGNFPDRFSGHQFPNYSSELNVNALLLGDSALYLCASSLLADSSTDTQYFGPGTRLTVL.

This chain joins TRBV14 and TRBJ1-1, with D perhaps TRBD1 (5 bases). The CDR3 runs 15 residues. V lost 3 bases and J 2 bases, leaving 13 bases between the germline ends. In germline, CDR1 is SGHDN, CDR2 FVKESK. The CDR3 sequence: CASSQLGHLNTEAFF. The CDR3 nucleotides are TGTGCCAGCAGCCAGCTCGGACACCTAAACACTGAAGCTTTCTTT.

The gene calls are TRBV9 and TRBJ1-1, with D tentatively TRBD1 (5 bases). The CDR3 is 15 residues long. CDR1 SGDLS and CDR2 YYNGEE come from the germline V gene. The germline V and J ends were trimmed by 0 bases and 4 bases, with 13 bases remaining between them. The CDR3 is CASSVEDSGATEAFF. CDR3 DNA: TGTGCCAGCAGCGTAGAAGACAGCGGGGCCACTGAAGCTTTCTTT.

The chain combines TRBV7-9 with TRBJ2-3, with 10 bases identical to TRBD2. Germline trimming cut 3 bases from V and 6 bases from J; bases unmatched to any gene: 3. CDR1 and CDR2 (germline): SEHNR, FQNEAQ (reference sequence). The CDR3 contains 14 residues. The CDR3 loop is CASSFPSGGDTQYF. CDR3 nucleotides: TGTGCCAGCAGCTTCCCTAGCGGGGGCGATACGCAGTATTTT.

For the CDR3, the DNA is TGTGCCTGGAGTGTACTAGACCGGGGGTCTGGCGCTAACTATGGCTACACCTTC. Its translation: CAWSVLDRGSGANYGYTF. The rearrangement uses TRBV30 and TRBJ1-2; tentatively, D is TRBD1 (5 bases). Germline values: CDR1 GTSNPN, CDR2 SVGIG (reference sequence). This CDR3 spans 18 amino acids. Between the trimmed V and J ends, which lost 0 bases and 0 bases, there was a span of 20 bases.

J is TRBJ2-2 and V is TRBV4-1, with 10 bases matching TRBD1. CDR1 MGHRA and CDR2 YSYEKL come from the germline V gene. V lost 2 bases, J lost 5 bases, and 5 bases stayed unmatched. The CDR3 contains 16 residues. The CDR3 DNA follows: TGCGCCAGCAGCCAAAAACCGGGACAGGGGACCGGGGAGCTGTTTTTT. Translated: CASSQKPGQGTGELFF.

This clone is judged medium-sized. The chain carries TRBV13 and TRBJ1-2, with TRBD1 matching 8 bases. Germline V gene sequence: CDR1 PRHDT, CDR2 FYEKMQ (reference sequence). The CDR3 is 12 amino acids. The J segment lost 6 bases and the V segment lost 3 bases, leaving 0 bases of the junction unmatched. CDR3 nucleotides: TGTGCCAGCAGCTTGACAGGGGATGGCTACACCTTC. This gives the protein CASSLTGDGYTF.